This paragraph covers one T cell receptor (beta chain) sequence. These data originate in a study of blood T cells in healthy people across ages. Combining a sample-barcoded 5' primer with a J-beta primer mix, a second PCR ran for about 7 to 11 cycles. TCRdb fed the 5' RACE reads into MiXCR, producing one record per CDR3 protein. The sample has 1 million or so distinct CDR3 sequences; around 45% are singletons. Source material: blood. The TCR originated in a woman in her fifties or sixties in good health.

The CDR3 protein is CASSEALWREIDTQYF. CDR3 bases: TGTGCCAGCAGTGAAGCGCTCTGGCGGGAGATAGATACGCAGTATTTT. The V gene is TRBV2, the J gene TRBJ2-3, with 7 bases fitting TRBD2. This CDR3 comprises 16 residues. V was clipped by 0 bases and J by 5 bases; unmatched bases: 8. The V gene's germline CDR1 is SNHLY and CDR2 FYNNEI.